One sample yielded the 27 T cell receptor beta chains listed below, sequenced in a study of shared clonotypes between healthy human individuals. Data came from immunoSEQ multiplex PCR; TCRdb stores just in-frame clones and leaves some out. The sample comprises about 1 million clones, approximately 72% of which are singletons, and less than 1.5% rests with the top ten. Sequencing was performed on memory CD4+ T cells sorted from blood. Indicated subset: CD45RA-negative fraction. These receptors were taken from a man aged 18 to 30 in good health.

This clone is a singleton in its sample. The chain links TRBV28 to TRBJ2-3; D call uncertain. Germline V CDR1 and CDR2: MDHEN, SYDVKM. Trimming removed 4 bases at V and 1 base at J, with 6 bases between. The CDR3 has 13 amino acids. CDR3 region: CASSSKGTDTQYF. DNA for the CDR3: TGTGCCAGCAGTTCGAAAGGCACAGATACGCAGTATTTT.

This clone was recorded only once. The V gene is TRBV7-2, the J gene TRBJ1-3; 11 positions agree with TRBD1. This CDR3 has 15 residues. CDR1 is SGHTA, CDR2 FQGNSA, per germline. Germline trimming cut 6 bases from V and 3 bases from J; bases unmatched to any gene: 4. The CDR3 sequence: CASRSGQGGGNTIYF. The CDR3 nucleotides read TGTGCCAGCAGGTCGGGACAGGGGGGTGGAAACACCATATATTTT.

This clone was detected a few times. This chain uses TRBV10-3 with TRBJ1-4; a weak D match, TRBD1 (6 bases). This CDR3 spans 14 amino acids. CDR1 is ENHRY, CDR2 SYGVKD, per germline. Trimming pared 4 bases from V and 4 bases from J, leaving 10 bases between. The CDR3 loop reads CAISVDRDNEKLFF. The CDR3 DNA follows: TGTGCCATCAGTGTGGACAGAGATAATGAAAAACTGTTTTTT.

This clone was seen only a few times. This rearrangement joins TRBV11-1 to TRBJ1-4; 12 positions match TRBD1. This CDR3 contains 15 residues. The germline CDR1 and CDR2 sequences are SGHAT and FQDESV (reference sequence). Losses at the gene ends were 5 bases for V and 8 bases for J; bases not matched to a gene: 6. CDR3 protein: CASSSGTGGKEKLFF. CDR3 nucleotide sequence: TGTGCCAGCAGCAGCGGGACAGGGGGCAAAGAAAAACTGTTTTTT.

The genes are TRBV10-3 and TRBJ2-7, with D perhaps TRBD1 (6 bases). The germline gives CDR1 ENHRY, CDR2 SYGVKD. Trimming shortened V by 11 bases and J by 0 bases, and 14 bases separated the two germline ends. CDR3 length: 13 amino acids. For the CDR3, the DNA is TGTGCCGCCCGACAGGTGAGCTCCTACGAGCAGTACTTC. Translated, it gives CAARQVSSYEQYF.

The V and J genes are TRBV14 and TRBJ1-2, with 7 bases matching TRBD1. Germline trimming cut 1 base from V and 2 bases from J; bases unmatched to any gene: 4. This CDR3 has 15 amino acids. CDR1 is SGHDN and CDR2 is FVKESK in the germline V gene. The CDR3 DNA reads as TGTGCCAGCAGCCAAGTAGGGGGCGGCAACTATGGCTACACCTTC. It codes for CASSQVGGGNYGYTF.

The V call is TRBV19, the J call TRBJ1-5, with a possible D match to TRBD1 (6 bases). The V end lost 5 bases, the J end lost 0 bases, and 11 bases lay between the germline ends. Germline CDR1 reads LNHDA; CDR2 reads SQIVND (reference sequence). The length of the CDR3 is 15 residues. CDR3 nucleotides: TGTGCCAGTAGTTCGGGGACACTTAGCAATCAGCCCCAGCATTTT. As protein: CASSSGTLSNQPQHF.

The gene calls are TRBV7-2 and TRBJ1-2, with 9 nucleotides matching TRBD1. V lost 5 bases, J lost 7 bases, and 11 bases stayed unmatched. The CDR3 has 15 amino acids. Germline assignment: CDR1 SGHTA and CDR2 FQGNSA. The CDR3 protein is CASSQGGGTGRGYTF. The CDR3 DNA sequence: TGTGCCAGCAGCCAGGGCGGTGGGACAGGGCGTGGCTACACCTTC. Complete variable domain (other parts from reference TRBV7-2 and TRBJ1-2): GAGVSQSPSNKVTEKGKDVELRCDPISGHTALYWYRQSLGQGLEFLIYFQGNSAPDKSGLPSDRFSAERTGGSVSTLTIQRTQQEDSAVYLCASSQGGGTGRGYTFGSGTRLTVV.

The sample holds a few counts of this clone. The chain combines TRBV28 with TRBJ1-2; D is perhaps TRBD1 (5 bases). From germline, CDR1 is MDHEN and CDR2 SYDVKM. There are 13 residues in the CDR3. Trimming removed 10 bases from V and 2 bases from J, with 14 bases in between. The CDR3, as DNA: TGTGCCACCAAAGGGGTGGGGAACTATGGCTACACCTTC. It encodes CATKGVGNYGYTF.

The rearrangement links TRBV15 to TRBJ1-3, with TRBD1 as a possible D gene (6 bases). Trimming stripped 4 bases from V and 4 bases from J, with 11 bases between. The CDR3 contains 14 residues. The germline V gene has CDR1 LNHNV and CDR2 YYDKDF (reference sequence). CDR3 DNA sequence: TGTGCCACCAGCAAGGGGGGATCGGGAAACACCATATATTTT. It is translated as CATSKGGSGNTIYF.

For this clone: This sample also contains other DNA sequences that code for the same CDR3. The chain recombines TRBV30 with TRBJ1-5, with 9 bases fitting TRBD1. J was trimmed by 4 bases and V by 3 bases; bases with no gene match: 4. The CDR3 contains 14 residues. Germline values: CDR1 GTSNPN, CDR2 SVGIG (reference sequence). The CDR3 DNA follows: TGTGCCTGGAGCGCCGGACAGGGGAATCAGCCCCAGCATTTT. The encoded protein is CAWSAGQGNQPQHF.

This clone was picked up one time. The chain joins TRBV18 to TRBJ2-2, with 7 bases fitting TRBD1. Looked up from germline, CDR1 is KGHSH and CDR2 is LQKENI. The CDR3 length is 16 residues. The J segment lost 4 bases and the V segment lost 4 bases, leaving 9 bases of the junction unmatched. CDR3 in amino acids: CASSLRQGSVTGELFF. The CDR3 nucleotides read TGTGCCAGCTCACTACGACAGGGCTCGGTCACCGGGGAGCTGTTTTTT.

The V gene is TRBV5-6, the J gene TRBJ1-6, with a weak D call TRBD1 (6 bases). The germline V gene has CDR1 SGHDT and CDR2 YYEEEE. The CDR3 runs 15 residues. Trimming removed 4 bases at V and 7 bases at J, with 15 bases between. CDR3 loop: CASSLAGAGNSPLHF. In DNA form, the CDR3 reads TGTGCCAGCAGCCTAGCAGGGGCGGGGAATTCACCCCTCCACTTT.

The V and J genes are TRBV6-5 and TRBJ1-3, with D perhaps TRBD1 (5 bases). Germline loops: CDR1 MNHEY, CDR2 SVGAGI. The ends were cut back, 6 bases at V and 0 bases at J, with 9 bases in the middle. The length of the CDR3 is 14 residues. The CDR3 bases are TGTGCCAGCAGAATGACAGACTCTGGAAACACCATATATTTT. Encoded protein: CASRMTDSGNTIYF.

This rearrangement joins TRBV28 to TRBJ2-5; a possible D gene is TRBD2 (5 bases). Trimming took off 4 bases at V and 13 bases at J, with 19 bases between the two ends. This CDR3 is 13 amino acids long. Germline lookup yields CDR1 MDHEN and CDR2 SYDVKM. CDR3 sequence: CASSSAGVVVLYF. The CDR3 nucleotides read TGTGCCAGCAGTTCAGCCGGGGTTGTAGTTCTGTACTTC.

As regards this clone: A much larger clone differs from this one at a single base, so this may be a read error. The same CDR3 also results from other DNA sequences found in this sample. This rearrangement joins TRBV11-2 to TRBJ2-1, with TRBD2 matching over 11 bases. Germline CDR1 reads SGHAT; CDR2 reads FQNNGV. V shed 3 bases and J 4 bases; nucleotides not matched to a gene: 2. CDR3 length: 15 amino acids. CDR3 sequence: CASSFGLAGYNEQFF. The CDR3 coding sequence is TGTGCCAGCAGCTTCGGACTAGCGGGTTACAATGAGCAGTTCTTC.

This chain connects TRBV2 to TRBJ2-6; D is uncertain. CDR3 length: 15 residues. V was shortened by 5 bases and J by 0 bases, with 8 bases between the two germline ends. Germline values: CDR1 SNHLY, CDR2 FYNNEI. The CDR3: CASSQSYSGANVLTF. The CDR3 region has the DNA TGTGCCAGCAGTCAAAGTTACTCTGGGGCCAACGTCCTGACTTTC.

This clone was seen once. The V and J genes are TRBV29-1 and TRBJ2-2; 11 positions agree with TRBD1. Germline-derived CDR1 and CDR2 are SQVTM and ANQGSEA. With 7 bases clipped from V and 8 bases from J, the junction kept 3 bases outside the gene matches. This CDR3 has 12 amino acids. CDR3 residues: CSAGTGGGELFF. The DNA for the CDR3 is TGCAGCGCCGGGACAGGGGGAGGGGAGCTGTTTTTT.

The chain links TRBV18 to TRBJ2-7; weak D call: TRBD1 (6 bases). Per germline, CDR1 KGHSH and CDR2 LQKENI. There are 15 residues in the CDR3. V was trimmed by 3 bases and J by 6 bases, leaving 18 bases between them. The chain's CDR3 is CASSPGGHTSVEQYF. As DNA, the CDR3 is TGTGCCAGCTCACCTGGGGGACATACCTCAGTCGAGCAGTACTTC.

The chain links TRBV19 to TRBJ2-7; tentative D call: TRBD1 (5 bases). V was shortened by 4 bases and J by 2 bases, with 18 bases between the two germline ends. Germline CDR1 LNHDA, CDR2 SQIVND (reference sequence). This CDR3 spans 16 amino acids. CDR3 loop: CASSTATVLITYEQYF. In DNA, the CDR3 is TGTGCCAGTAGTACCGCGACAGTGCTAATTACCTACGAGCAGTACTTC.

The V gene is TRBV30, the J gene TRBJ1-4; D is unclear. Germline V gene data show CDR1 as GTSNPN and CDR2 as SVGIG (reference sequence). Trimming left V 2 bases short and J 5 bases short, with 6 bases between. The CDR3 runs to 12 residues. The CDR3 loop reads CAWSMGNEKLFF. CDR3 DNA sequence: TGTGCCTGGAGTATGGGCAATGAAAAACTGTTTTTT.

CDR3: CASSPGEATNEKLFF. In nucleotides, the CDR3 is TGTGCCAGCTCACCCGGGGAGGCAACTAATGAAAAACTGTTTTTT. The gene calls are TRBV18 and TRBJ1-4; D not certain. The CDR3 consists of 15 residues. Trimming left V 3 bases short and J 0 bases short, with 8 bases between. Germline V gene sequence: CDR1 KGHSH, CDR2 LQKENI.

The rearrangement links TRBV5-6 to TRBJ1-1; 8 bases map to TRBD1. V shed 3 bases and J 1 base; nucleotides not matched to a gene: 5. The germline V gene has CDR1 SGHDT and CDR2 YYEEEE. The CDR3 consists of 15 residues. CDR3 sequence (DNA): TGTGCCAGCAGCTCGGAGACAGGGGCGAACACTGAAGCTTTCTTT. Translation gives CASSSETGANTEAFF.

This clone was observed a single time. The J gene is TRBJ1-6, the V gene TRBV27; 8 bases agree with TRBD1. The germline V gene encodes CDR1 MNHEY and CDR2 SMNVEV (reference sequence). V was pared by 3 bases and J by 10 bases, with 2 bases of the junction left unmatched. The length of the CDR3 is 13 residues. The CDR3 reads CASSLDRVSPLHF. The CDR3 DNA is TGTGCCAGCAGTTTGGACAGGGTGTCACCCCTCCACTTT.

V usage is TRBV5-1 and J usage is TRBJ1-2; 11 nucleotides align to TRBD1. Germline-derived CDR1 and CDR2 are SGHRS and YFSETQ. Trimming at V came to 3 bases and at J to 7 bases, leaving 11 bases not matched to a gene. CDR3 size: 16 residues. CDR3 DNA sequence: TGCGCCAGCAGCTCAATCGGACAGGGGGCAGGGTCTGGCTACACCTTC. Protein sequence: CASSSIGQGAGSGYTF.

The CDR3 region is CASSSSPGLNEQFF. In DNA, the CDR3 is TGCGCCAGCAGCTCCTCCCCGGGACTAAATGAGCAGTTCTTC. The chain employs TRBV5-1 and TRBJ2-1, with TRBD2 matching 7 bases. The V gene's germline CDR1 is SGHRS and CDR2 YFSETQ. The CDR3 runs 14 residues. The V gene end was trimmed by 3 bases and the J gene end by 7 bases; junction bases not matched to a gene: 7.

This clone was counted a single time. The chain's CDR3 is CASSVGGFNEKLFF. The CDR3, as DNA: TGTGCCAGCAGTGTGGGAGGGTTTAATGAAAAACTGTTTTTT. J is TRBJ1-4 and V is TRBV2; no definite D call. CDR1 is SNHLY and CDR2 is FYNNEI in the germline V gene. The CDR3 spans 14 residues. Trimming pared 4 bases from V and 4 bases from J, leaving 10 bases between.